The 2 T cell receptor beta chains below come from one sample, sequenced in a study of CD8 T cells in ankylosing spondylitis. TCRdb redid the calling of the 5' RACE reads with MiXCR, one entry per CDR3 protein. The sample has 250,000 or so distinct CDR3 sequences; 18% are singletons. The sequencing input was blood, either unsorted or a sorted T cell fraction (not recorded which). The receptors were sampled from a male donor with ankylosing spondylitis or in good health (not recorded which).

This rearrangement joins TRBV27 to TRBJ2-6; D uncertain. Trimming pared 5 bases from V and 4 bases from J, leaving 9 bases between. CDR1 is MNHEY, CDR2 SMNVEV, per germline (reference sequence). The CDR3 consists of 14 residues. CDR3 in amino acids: CASSLAVGANVLTF. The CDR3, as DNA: TGTGCCAGCAGTCTGGCGGTAGGGGCCAACGTCCTGACTTTC. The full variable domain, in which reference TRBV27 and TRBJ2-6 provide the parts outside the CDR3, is EAQVTQNPRYLITVTGKKLTVTCSQNMNHEYMSWYRQDPGLGLRQIYYSMNVEVTDKGDVPEGYKVSRKEKRNFPLILESPSPNQTSLYFCASSLAVGANVLTFGAGSRLTVL.

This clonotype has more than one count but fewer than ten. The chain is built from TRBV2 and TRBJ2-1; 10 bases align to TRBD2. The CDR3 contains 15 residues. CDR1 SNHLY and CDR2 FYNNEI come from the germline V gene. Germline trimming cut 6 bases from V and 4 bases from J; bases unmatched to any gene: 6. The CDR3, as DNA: TGTGCCAGCAGGACCGGGACTAGCGCTTACAATGAGCAGTTCTTC. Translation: CASRTGTSAYNEQFF.